This T cell receptor (beta chain) was sequenced for a study of shared clonotypes between healthy human individuals. Study-wide results and caveats: Depth was large, yet rarefaction showed that sorted-subset sequencing was incomplete. Roughly 5% of naive CD4 clonotypes were shared across four donors. Naive subsets tended to show greater estimated richness than memory subsets.

Germline values: CDR1 MDHEN, CDR2 SYDVKM. V was clipped by 2 bases and J by 3 bases; unmatched bases: 9. This CDR3 has 17 residues. As originally analysed: In the immunoSEQ data, sequences were junction-only and lacked quality scores, so filtering differed. The assay was immunoSEQ multiplex PCR, and TCRdb's table has in-frame clones only and misses some. The DNA gave D and trimming, while V, J and clone size come from that table. The sample has 300,000 to 400,000 clones, less than 75% seen once; the top ten hold roughly a tenth. About this clone: What it recognizes is unknown.

Sequencing was performed on memory CD4+ T cells sorted from blood. Specified subset: CD45RA-negative fraction. This clonotype originated in a man between 25 and 39 years old in good health. V gene TRBV28 combines with J gene TRBJ2-7, with 11 nucleotides matching TRBD1. Here the CDR3 reads CASSLLTGTGGNYEQYF. The CDR3 DNA follows: TGTGCCAGCAGTTTACTGACCGGGACAGGGGGAAACTACGAGCAGTACTTC.